One and the same sample provided the 6 T cell receptor beta chains below, sequenced in a study of shared clonotypes between healthy human individuals. TCRdb's table, derived via immunoSEQ multiplex PCR, lists solely in-frame clones and lacks some. The sample has fewer than 1.8 million clones, just under 99% seen once; the top ten hold 0.36%. What was sequenced was naive CD4+ T cells sorted from blood. Subset denoted: CD45RA+ positively selected. The receptor source for this set is a man aged 25 to 40 in good health.

The V call is TRBV2, the J call TRBJ2-2; 8 bases align to TRBD2. This CDR3 contains 17 residues. J was trimmed by 5 bases and V by 3 bases; bases with no gene match: 11. CDR1 and CDR2 from the germline V gene are SNHLY and FYNNEI. The CDR3 loop reads CASSDSSGLPSTGELFF. The CDR3 region has the DNA TGTGCCAGCAGTGATTCTAGCGGGCTTCCGAGTACCGGGGAGCTGTTTTTT.

The genes are TRBV11-3 and TRBJ1-5; D unresolved. This CDR3 contains 13 residues. CDR1 is SGHNT, CDR2 YENEEA, per germline. Trimming removed 3 bases at V and 2 bases at J, with 5 bases between. The CDR3 DNA sequence: TGTGCCAGCAGCTTTTCCCGCAATCAGCCCCAGCATTTT. This translates into CASSFSRNQPQHF.

The rearrangement uses TRBV4-1 and TRBJ1-3; D ambiguous. Trimming left V 3 bases short and J 0 bases short, with 12 bases between. Germline V gives CDR1 MGHRA, CDR2 YSYEKL. This CDR3 contains 16 residues. CDR3 residues: CASSQRTADSGNTIYF. In nucleotides, the CDR3 is TGCGCCAGCAGCCAGAGGACGGCGGACTCTGGAAACACCATATATTTT.

The CDR3 region is CASSQADRLLNPTNEKLFF. The CDR3 DNA follows: TGCGCCAGCAGCCAAGCAGACAGACTACTAAACCCAACTAATGAAAAACTGTTTTTT. The V call is TRBV4-3, the J call TRBJ1-4, with D possibly TRBD1 on 5 matching bases. With 1 base removed from V and 0 bases from J, the gap between germline ends came to 18 bases. The germline V gene encodes CDR1 LGHNA and CDR2 YSLEER. The CDR3 is 19 amino acids.

V usage is TRBV27 and J usage is TRBJ2-7; TRBD1 is a possible D gene (6 bases). The germline V and J ends were trimmed by 3 bases and 0 bases, with 12 bases remaining between them. The CDR3 runs to 15 residues. CDR1 is MNHEY and CDR2 is SMNVEV in the germline V gene (reference sequence). The CDR3 sequence is CASSFRQDRSYEQYF. DNA of the CDR3: TGTGCCAGCAGTTTTCGACAGGATCGCTCCTACGAGCAGTACTTC.

This clone was seen only once. The V call is TRBV11-2, the J call TRBJ1-1, with 8 bases aligning to TRBD1. The CDR3 loop spans 14 amino acids. CDR1 is SGHAT, CDR2 FQNNGV, per germline. J was trimmed by 4 bases and V by 2 bases; bases with no gene match: 3. CDR3 loop: CASSLPGGGTEAFF. CDR3 DNA: TGTGCCAGCAGCTTACCAGGGGGCGGCACTGAAGCTTTCTTT.